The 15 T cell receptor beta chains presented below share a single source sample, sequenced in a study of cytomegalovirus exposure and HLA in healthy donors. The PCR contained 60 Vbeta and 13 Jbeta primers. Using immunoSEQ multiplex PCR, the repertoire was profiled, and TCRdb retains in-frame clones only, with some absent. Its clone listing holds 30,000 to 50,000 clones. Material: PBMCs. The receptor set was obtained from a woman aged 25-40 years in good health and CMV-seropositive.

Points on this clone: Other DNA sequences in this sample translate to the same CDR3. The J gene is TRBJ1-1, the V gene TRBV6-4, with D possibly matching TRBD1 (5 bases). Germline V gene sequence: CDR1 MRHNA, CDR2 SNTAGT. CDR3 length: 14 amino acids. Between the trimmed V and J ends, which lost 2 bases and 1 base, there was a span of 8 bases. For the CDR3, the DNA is TGTGCCAGCAGTGACACCGGGGGGAACACTGAAGCTTTCTTT. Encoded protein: CASSDTGGNTEAFF.

The CDR3 region is CASSSPLRVQGETQYF. CDR3 sequence (DNA): TGTGCCAGCAGCTCCCCCTTAAGGGTTCAGGGAGAGACCCAGTACTTC. This chain uses TRBV11-3 with TRBJ2-5, with a possible D match to TRBD1 (5 bases). The germline V gene encodes CDR1 SGHNT and CDR2 YENEEA. CDR3 length: 16 amino acids. Deletions cut 4 bases from V and 4 bases from J, with 19 bases between.

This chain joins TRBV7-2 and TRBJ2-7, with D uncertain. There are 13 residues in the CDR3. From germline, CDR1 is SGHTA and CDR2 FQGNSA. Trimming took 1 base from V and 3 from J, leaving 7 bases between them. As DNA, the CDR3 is TGTGCCAGCAGCTTAGTCGACATCTACGAGCAGTACTTC. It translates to CASSLVDIYEQYF.

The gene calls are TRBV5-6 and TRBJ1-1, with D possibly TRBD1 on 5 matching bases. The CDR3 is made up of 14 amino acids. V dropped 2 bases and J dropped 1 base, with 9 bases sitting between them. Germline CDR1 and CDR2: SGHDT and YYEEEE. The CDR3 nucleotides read TGTGCCAGCAGCTTCGGGCAGGGGAACACTGAAGCTTTCTTT. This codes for CASSFGQGNTEAFF.

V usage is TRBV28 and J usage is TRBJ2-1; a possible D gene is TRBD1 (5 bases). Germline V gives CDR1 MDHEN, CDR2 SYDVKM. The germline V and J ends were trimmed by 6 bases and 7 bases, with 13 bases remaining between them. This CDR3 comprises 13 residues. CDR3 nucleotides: TGTGCCAGCAGGCAGGGATTCCGGAATGAGCAGTTCTTC. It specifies CASRQGFRNEQFF.

CDR3: CASRTGQTMNTEAFF. The DNA for the CDR3 is TGTGCCAGCAGAACCGGACAGACTATGAACACTGAAGCTTTCTTT. The chain has TRBV5-4 and TRBJ1-1, with D possibly being TRBD1 (6 bases). Germline V gene data show CDR1 as SGHNT and CDR2 as YYREEE (reference sequence). The length of the CDR3 is 15 residues. V lost 5 bases to trimming and J lost 0 bases, with 14 bases between them.

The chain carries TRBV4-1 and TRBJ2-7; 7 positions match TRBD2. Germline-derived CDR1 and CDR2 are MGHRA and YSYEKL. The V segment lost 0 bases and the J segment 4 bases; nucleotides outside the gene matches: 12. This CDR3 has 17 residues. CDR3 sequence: CASSQDPEGLPLYEQYF. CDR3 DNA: TGCGCCAGCAGCCAAGATCCGGAGGGACTACCTTTGTACGAGCAGTACTTC.

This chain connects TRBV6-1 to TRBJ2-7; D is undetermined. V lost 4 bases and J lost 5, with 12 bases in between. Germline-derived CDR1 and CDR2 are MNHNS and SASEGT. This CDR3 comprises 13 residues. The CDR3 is CASSAQSHHEQYF. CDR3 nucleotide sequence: TGTGCCAGCAGTGCACAGTCCCACCACGAGCAGTACTTC.

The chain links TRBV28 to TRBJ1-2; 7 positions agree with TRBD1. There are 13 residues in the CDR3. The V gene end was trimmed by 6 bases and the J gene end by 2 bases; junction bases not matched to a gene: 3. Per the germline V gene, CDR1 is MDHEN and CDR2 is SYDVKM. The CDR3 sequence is CASSPDRNYGYTF. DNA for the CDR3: TGTGCCAGCAGCCCGGACAGGAACTATGGCTACACCTTC.

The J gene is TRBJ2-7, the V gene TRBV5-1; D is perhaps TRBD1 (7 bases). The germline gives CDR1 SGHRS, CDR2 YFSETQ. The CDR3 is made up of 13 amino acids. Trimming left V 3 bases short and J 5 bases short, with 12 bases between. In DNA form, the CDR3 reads TGCGCCAGCAGCTCCAGGGGGGACCACGAGCAGTACTTC. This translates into CASSSRGDHEQYF.

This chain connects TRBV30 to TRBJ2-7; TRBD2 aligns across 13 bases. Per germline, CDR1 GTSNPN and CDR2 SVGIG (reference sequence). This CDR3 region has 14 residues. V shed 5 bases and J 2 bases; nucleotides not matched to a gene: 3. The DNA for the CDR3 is TGTGCCTGGGGACTAGCGGGGGCTGCCTACGAGCAGTACTTC. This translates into CAWGLAGAAYEQYF.

CDR3: CASSFPDGVNTGELFF. CDR3 nucleotide sequence: TGTGCCAGCAGCTTCCCGGACGGGGTGAACACCGGGGAGCTGTTTTTT. The gene calls are TRBV5-6 and TRBJ2-2; TRBD2 might be the D (5 bases). V lost 2 bases and J lost 1, with 12 bases in between. CDR3 size: 16 residues. CDR1 and CDR2 from the germline V gene are SGHDT and YYEEEE.

The DNA for the CDR3 is TGTGCCAGCTCTGGGCAGAACAATCAGCCCCAGCATTTT. Translation: CASSGQNNQPQHF. The chain couples TRBV27 to TRBJ1-5; D uncertain. CDR1 and CDR2 from the germline V gene are MNHEY and SMNVEV (reference sequence). V lost 8 bases and J lost 3, with 11 bases in between. This CDR3 has 13 residues.

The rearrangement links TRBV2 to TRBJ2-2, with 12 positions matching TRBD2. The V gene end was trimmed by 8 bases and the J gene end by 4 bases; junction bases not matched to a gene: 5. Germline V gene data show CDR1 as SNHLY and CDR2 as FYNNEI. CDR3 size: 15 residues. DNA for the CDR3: TGTGCCAGCGCTAGCGGGGGGGCCGGCACCGGGGAGCTGTTTTTT. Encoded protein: CASASGGAGTGELFF.

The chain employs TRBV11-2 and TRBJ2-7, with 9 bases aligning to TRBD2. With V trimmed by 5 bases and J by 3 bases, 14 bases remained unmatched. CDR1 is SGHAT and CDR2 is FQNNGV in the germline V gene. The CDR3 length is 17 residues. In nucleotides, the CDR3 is TGTGCCAGCAGCCAAACCCGCGGGCTAGCGGGGATCTACGAGCAGTACTTC. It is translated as CASSQTRGLAGIYEQYF.